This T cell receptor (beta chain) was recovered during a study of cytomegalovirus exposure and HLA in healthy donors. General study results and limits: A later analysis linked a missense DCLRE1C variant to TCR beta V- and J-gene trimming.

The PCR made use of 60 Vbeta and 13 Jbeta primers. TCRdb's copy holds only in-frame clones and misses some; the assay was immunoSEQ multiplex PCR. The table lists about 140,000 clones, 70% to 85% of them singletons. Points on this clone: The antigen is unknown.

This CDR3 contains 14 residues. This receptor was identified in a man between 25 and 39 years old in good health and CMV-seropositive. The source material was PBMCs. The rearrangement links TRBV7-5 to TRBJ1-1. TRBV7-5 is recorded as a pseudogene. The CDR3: CVRSLGAGDTEAFF. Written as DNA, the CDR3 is TGTGTCAGAAGCTTAGGGGCGGGTGACACTGAAGCTTTCTTT.